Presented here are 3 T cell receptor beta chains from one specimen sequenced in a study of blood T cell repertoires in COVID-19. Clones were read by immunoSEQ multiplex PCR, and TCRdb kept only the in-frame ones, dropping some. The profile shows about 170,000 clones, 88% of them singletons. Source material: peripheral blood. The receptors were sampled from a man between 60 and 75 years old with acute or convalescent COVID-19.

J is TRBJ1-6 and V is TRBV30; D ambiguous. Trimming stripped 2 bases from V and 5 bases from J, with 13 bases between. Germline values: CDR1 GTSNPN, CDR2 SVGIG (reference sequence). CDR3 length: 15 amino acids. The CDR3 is CAWSKETEDNSPLHF. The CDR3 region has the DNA TGTGCCTGGAGTAAGGAGACCGAAGATAATTCACCCCTCCACTTT.

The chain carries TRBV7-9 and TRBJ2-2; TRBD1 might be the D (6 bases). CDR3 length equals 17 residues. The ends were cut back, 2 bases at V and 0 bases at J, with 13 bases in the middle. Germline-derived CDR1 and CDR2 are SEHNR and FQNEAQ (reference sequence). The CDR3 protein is CASSLSVAGANTGELFF. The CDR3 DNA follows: TGTGCCAGCAGCTTAAGCGTGGCAGGGGCGAACACCGGGGAGCTGTTTTTT.

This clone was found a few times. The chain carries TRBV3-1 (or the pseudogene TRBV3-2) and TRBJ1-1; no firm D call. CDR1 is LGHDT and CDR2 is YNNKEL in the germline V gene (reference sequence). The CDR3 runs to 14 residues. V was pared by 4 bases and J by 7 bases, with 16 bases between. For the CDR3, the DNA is TGTGCCAGCAGCCGTGCCCGGGTAAAAGATGAAGCTTTCTTT. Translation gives CASSRARVKDEAFF.